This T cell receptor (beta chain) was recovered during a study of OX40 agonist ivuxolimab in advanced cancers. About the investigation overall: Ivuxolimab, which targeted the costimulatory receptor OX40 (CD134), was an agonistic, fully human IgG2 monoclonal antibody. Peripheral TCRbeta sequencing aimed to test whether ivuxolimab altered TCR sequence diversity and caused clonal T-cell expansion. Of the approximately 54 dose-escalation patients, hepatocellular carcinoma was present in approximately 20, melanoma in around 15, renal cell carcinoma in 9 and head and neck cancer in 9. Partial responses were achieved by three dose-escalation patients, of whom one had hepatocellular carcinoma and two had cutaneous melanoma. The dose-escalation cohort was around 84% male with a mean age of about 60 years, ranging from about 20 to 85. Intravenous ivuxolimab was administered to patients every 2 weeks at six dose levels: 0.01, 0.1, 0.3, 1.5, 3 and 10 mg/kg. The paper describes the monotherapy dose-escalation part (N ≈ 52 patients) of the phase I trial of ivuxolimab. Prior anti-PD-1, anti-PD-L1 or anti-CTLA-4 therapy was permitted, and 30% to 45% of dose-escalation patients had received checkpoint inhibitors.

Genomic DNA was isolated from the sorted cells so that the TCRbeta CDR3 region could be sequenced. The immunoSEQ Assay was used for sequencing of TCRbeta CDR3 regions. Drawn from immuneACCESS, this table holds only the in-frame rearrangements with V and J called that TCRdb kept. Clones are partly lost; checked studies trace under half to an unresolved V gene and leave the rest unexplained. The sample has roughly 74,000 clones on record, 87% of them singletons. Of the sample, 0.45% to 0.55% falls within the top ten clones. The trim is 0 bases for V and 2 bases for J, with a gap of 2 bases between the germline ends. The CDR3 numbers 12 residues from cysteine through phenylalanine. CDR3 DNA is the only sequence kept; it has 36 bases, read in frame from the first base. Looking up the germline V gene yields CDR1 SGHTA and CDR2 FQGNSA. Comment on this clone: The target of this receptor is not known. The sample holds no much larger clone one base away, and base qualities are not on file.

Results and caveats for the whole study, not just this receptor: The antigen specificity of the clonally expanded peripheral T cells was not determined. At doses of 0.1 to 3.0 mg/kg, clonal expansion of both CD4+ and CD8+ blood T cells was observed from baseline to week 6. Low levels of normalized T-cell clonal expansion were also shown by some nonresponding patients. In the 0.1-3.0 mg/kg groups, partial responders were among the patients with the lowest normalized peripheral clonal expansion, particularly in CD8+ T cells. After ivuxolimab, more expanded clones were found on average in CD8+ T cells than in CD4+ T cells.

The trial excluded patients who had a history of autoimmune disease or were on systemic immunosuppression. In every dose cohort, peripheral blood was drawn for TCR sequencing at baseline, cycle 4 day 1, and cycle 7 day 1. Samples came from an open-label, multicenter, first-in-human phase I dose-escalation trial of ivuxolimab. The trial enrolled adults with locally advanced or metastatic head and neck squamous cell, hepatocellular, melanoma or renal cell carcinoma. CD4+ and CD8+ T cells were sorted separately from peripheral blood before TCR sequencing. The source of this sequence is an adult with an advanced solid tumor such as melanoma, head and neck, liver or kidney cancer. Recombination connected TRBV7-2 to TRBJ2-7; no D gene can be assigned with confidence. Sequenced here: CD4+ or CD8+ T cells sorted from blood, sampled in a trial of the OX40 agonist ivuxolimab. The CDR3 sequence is CASSLAPYEQYF. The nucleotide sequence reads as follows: TGTGCCAGCAGCTTAGCCCCCTACGAGCAGTACTTC.